This TCR beta chain was recorded in a study of a mutant IDH1 vaccine in newly diagnosed glioma. V gave up 3 bases and J gave up 4 bases, with 9 bases separating them. The germline V gene encodes CDR1 KGHSH and CDR2 LQKENI. The CDR3 is 13 amino acids. The assay was immunoSEQ multiplex PCR, and TCRdb's table has in-frame clones only and misses some. The sample has about 92,000 clones, 80% to 90% seen once. Time point noted: baseline, week 1 (first vaccination visit). Indicated treatment: pre-vaccination baseline after standard-of-care therapy. Diagnosis in the donors showed new WHO grade 3 or 4 astrocytomas that were IDH1-mutant and ATRX-lost.

Source: PBMCs, taken from a glioma patient treated with radiotherapy, temozolomide or both. The receptor was isolated from a woman between 50 and 59 years old with glioma. The chain recombines TRBV18 with TRBJ2-5; possible D gene TRBD1, 5 bases. CDR3 bases: TGTGCCAGCTCACCCGGGCAGGGAGAGACCCAGTACTTC. Amino acids: CASSPGQGETQYF.